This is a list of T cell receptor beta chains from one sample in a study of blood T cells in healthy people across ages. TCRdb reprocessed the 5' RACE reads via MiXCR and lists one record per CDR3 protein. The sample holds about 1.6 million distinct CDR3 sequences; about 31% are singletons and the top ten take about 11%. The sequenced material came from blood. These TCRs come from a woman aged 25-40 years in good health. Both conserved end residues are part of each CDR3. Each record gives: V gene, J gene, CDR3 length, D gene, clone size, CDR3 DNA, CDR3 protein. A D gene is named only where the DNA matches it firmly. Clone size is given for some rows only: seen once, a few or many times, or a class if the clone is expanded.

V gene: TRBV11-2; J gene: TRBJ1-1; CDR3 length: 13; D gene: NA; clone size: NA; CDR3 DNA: TGTGCCAGCACCGTATCCACTCCCACTGAAGCTTTCTTT; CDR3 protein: CASTVSTPTEAFF
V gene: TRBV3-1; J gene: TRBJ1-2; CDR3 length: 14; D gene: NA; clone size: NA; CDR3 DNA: TGTGCCAGCAGCCAAATACAGGGTTCCTATGGCTACACCTTC; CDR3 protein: CASSQIQGSYGYTF
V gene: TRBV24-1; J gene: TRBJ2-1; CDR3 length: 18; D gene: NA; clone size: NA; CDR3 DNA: TGTGCCACCAGTGATGGAGGTTCCGGGGCGAGCTCCTACAATGAGCAGTTCTTC; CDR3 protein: CATSDGGSGASSYNEQFF
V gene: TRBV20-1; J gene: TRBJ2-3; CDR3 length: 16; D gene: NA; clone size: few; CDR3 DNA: TGCAGTGCTCCCGACTACGACCGCGGGTATAGAGATACGCAGTATTTT; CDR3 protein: CSAPDYDRGYRDTQYF
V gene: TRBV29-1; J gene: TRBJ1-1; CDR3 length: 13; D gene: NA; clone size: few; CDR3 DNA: TGCAGCATTAGGGACCTGCCGAACACTGAAGCTTTCTTT; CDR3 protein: CSIRDLPNTEAFF
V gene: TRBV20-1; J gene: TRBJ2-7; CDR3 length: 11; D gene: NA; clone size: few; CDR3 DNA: TGCAGTGCTACACCCCAGGGGGAGCAGTACTTC; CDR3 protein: CSATPQGEQYF
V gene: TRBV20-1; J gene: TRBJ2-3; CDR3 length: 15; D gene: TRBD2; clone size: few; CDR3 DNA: TGCAGTGCTAATCTAGCGGGAGTAAACACAGATACGCAGTATTTT; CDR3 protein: CSANLAGVNTDTQYF
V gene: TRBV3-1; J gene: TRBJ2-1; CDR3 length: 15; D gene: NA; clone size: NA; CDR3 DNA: TGTGCCAGCAGCCAAGTTCTTTCGCCCGACAATGAGCAGTTCTTC; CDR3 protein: CASSQVLSPDNEQFF
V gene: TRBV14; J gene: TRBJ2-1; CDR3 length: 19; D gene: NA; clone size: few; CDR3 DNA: TGTGCCAGCAGCCAAGACCACACGGGTCCGTTCAGCTCCTACAATGAGCAGTTCTTC; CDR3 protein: CASSQDHTGPFSSYNEQFF
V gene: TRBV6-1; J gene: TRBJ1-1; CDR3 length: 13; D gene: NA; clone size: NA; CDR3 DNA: TGTGCCGAGAGGCAGGGGATGAACACTGAAGCTTTCTTT; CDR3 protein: CAERQGMNTEAFF
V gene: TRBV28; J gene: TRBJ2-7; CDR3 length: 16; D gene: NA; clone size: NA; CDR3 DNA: TGTGCCAGCAGTCTGACTACCCCGTCTGGTTTCGCCGAGCAGTACTTC; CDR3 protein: CASSLTTPSGFAEQYF
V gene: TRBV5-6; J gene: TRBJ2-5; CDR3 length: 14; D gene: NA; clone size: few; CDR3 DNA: TGTGCCAGCAGCTTGGGTAGTAGGGCGGAGACCCAGTACTTC; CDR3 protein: CASSLGSRAETQYF
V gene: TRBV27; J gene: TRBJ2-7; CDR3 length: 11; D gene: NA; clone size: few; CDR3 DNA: TGTGCCACCGCTACGGGAAGCGAGCAGTACTTC; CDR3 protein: CATATGSEQYF
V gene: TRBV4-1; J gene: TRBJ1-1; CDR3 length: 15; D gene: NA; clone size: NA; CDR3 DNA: TGCGCCAGCAGCCAACCGAAAACAGGAGACACTGAAGCTTTCTTT; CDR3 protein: CASSQPKTGDTEAFF
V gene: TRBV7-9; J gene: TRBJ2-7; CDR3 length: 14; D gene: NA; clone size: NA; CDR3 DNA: TGTGTCAGCAGCCCCCCCGGTGGAACGAGCGAGCAGTACTTC; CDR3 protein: CVSSPPGGTSEQYF
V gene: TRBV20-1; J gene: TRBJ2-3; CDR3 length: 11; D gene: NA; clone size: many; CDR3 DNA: TGCAGTGCTAGTCAGGAAGATACGCAGTATTTT; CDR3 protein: CSASQEDTQYF
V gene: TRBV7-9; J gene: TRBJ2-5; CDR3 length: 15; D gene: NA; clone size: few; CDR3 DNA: TGTGCCAGCAGCTTTCGTCCCCGGGCCGACAATGAGCAGTACTTC; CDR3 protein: CASSFRPRADNEQYF
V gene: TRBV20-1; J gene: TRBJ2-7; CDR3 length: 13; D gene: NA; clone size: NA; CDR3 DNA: TGCAGTGCTAGCCGGGATCCTGGAGACGAGCAGAACTTC; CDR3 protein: CSASRDPGDEQNF
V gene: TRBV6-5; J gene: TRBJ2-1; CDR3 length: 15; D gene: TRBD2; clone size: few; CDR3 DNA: TGTGCCAGCAGTTACTTGGCTAGCGGGGGGAATGAGCAGTTCTTC; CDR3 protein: CASSYLASGGNEQFF
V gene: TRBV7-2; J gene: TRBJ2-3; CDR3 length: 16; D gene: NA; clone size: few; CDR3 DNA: TGTGCCAGCAGCTTAAGTTCAGTCACTAGCACAGATACGCAGTATTTT; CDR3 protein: CASSLSSVTSTDTQYF
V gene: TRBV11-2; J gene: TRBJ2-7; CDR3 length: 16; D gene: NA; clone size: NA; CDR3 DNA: TGTGCCAGCAGCTTACTAGCGAGCGGAGGTTCCTACGAGCAGTACTTC; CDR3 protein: CASSLLASGGSYEQYF
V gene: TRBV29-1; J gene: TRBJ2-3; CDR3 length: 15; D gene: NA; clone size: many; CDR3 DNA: TGCAGCCCAAACCCGGGGCCCTTGCACACAGATACGCAGTATTTT; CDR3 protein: CSPNPGPLHTDTQYF
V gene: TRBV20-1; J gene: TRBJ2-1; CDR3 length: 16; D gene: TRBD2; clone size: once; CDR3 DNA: TGCAGTGCTAGAGACCACCTCAGTAGCGGGAACAATGAGCAGTTCTTC; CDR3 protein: CSARDHLSSGNNEQFF
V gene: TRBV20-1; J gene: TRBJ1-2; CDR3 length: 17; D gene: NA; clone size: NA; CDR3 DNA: TGCAGTGCTAGGACCACCGGGGGGGGACCCGCTAACTATGGCTACACCTTC; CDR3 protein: CSARTTGGGPANYGYTF
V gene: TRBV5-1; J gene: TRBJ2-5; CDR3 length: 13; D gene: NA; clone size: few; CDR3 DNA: TGCGCCAGCAGCTTGAATCCTCCGGAGACCCAGTACTTC; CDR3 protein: CASSLNPPETQYF
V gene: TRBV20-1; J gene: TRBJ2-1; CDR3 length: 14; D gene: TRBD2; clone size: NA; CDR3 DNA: TGCAGTGCTTCTCTAGCGGGAGAGTACAATGAGCAGTTCTTC; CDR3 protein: CSASLAGEYNEQFF
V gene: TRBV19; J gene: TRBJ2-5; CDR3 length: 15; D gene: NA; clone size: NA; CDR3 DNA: TGTGCCAGTAGTACGGGACTGAAAAGTGGGGAGACCCAGTACTTC; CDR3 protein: CASSTGLKSGETQYF
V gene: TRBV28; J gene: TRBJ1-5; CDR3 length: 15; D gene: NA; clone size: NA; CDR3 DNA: TGTGCCAGCCGTCTCGGGGGGGGAGGCAATCAGCCCCAGCATTTT; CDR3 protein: CASRLGGGGNQPQHF
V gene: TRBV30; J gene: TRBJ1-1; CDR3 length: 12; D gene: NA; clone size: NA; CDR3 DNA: TGTGCCTGGAGCGGGAGGGGGACTGAAGCTTTCTTT; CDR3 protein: CAWSGRGTEAFF
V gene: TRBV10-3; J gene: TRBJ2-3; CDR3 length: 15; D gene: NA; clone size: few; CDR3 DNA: TGTGCCATCAGTGAGTCGGAGCGGGGCACAGATACGCAGTATTTT; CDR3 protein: CAISESERGTDTQYF
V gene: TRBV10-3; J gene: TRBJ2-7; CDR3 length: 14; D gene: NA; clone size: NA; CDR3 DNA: TGTGCCATCAGGGAGTCGGAGGGTAGCTACGAGCAGTACTTC; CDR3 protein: CAIRESEGSYEQYF
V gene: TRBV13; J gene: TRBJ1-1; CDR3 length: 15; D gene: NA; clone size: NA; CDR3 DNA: TGTGCCAGCAGCTTAAGGGCCGCCGAACACACTGAAGCTTTCTTT; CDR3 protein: CASSLRAAEHTEAFF